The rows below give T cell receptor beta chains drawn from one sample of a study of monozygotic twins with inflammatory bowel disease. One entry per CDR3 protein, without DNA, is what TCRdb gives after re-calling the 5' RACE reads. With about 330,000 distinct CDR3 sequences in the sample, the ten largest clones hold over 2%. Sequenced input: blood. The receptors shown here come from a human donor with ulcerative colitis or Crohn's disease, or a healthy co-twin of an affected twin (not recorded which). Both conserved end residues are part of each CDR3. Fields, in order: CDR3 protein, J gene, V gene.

CASSQERGTSYEQYF | TRBJ2-7 | TRBV4-3
CASSSYRGEQYF | TRBJ2-7 | TRBV9
CASSYGREYEQYF | TRBJ2-7 | TRBV5-1
CASSPPANEGPHEQYF | TRBJ2-7 | TRBV18
CASSPDGGGFAPEAFF | TRBJ1-1 | TRBV18
CSARARGRVTNQPQHF | TRBJ1-5 | TRBV20-1
CASSLIGTGYGYTF | TRBJ1-2 | TRBV19
CASRRGPGEAFF | TRBJ1-1 | TRBV5-4
CASSQEVQGTDTQYF | TRBJ2-3 | TRBV14
CASSQDSGVGRTQYF | TRBJ2-5 | TRBV3-1
CAISEGTGGMTEAFF | TRBJ1-1 | TRBV10-3
CASSWDFSYEQYF | TRBJ2-7 | TRBV3-1
CASSVGQGVGETQYF | TRBJ2-5 | TRBV7-9
CASSELAGTGELFF | TRBJ2-2 | TRBV6-4
CASSLAQGQETQYF | TRBJ2-5 | TRBV28
CATSRDPASTDTQYF | TRBJ2-3 | TRBV15
CAISETSGNTGELFF | TRBJ2-2 | TRBV10-3
CASRASGTYGYTF | TRBJ1-2 | TRBV6-1
CASSLGDTYNEQFF | TRBJ2-1 | TRBV5-1
CATSRDLVLNYEQYF | TRBJ2-7 | TRBV15
CASKLAGGTDTQYF | TRBJ2-3 | TRBV5-1
CASSSAGQGKGEAFF | TRBJ1-1 | TRBV5-6
CASSSRRGVGTDTQYF | TRBJ2-3 | TRBV5-6
CASSFEGGLEQYF | TRBJ2-7 | TRBV5-1
CASSPGRANTGELFF | TRBJ2-2 | TRBV7-9
CASRRTGQVNEQFF | TRBJ2-1 | TRBV12-3/TRBV12-4
CASSPTTGLDTQYF | TRBJ2-3 | TRBV18
CASSLETGANTGELFF | TRBJ2-2 | TRBV5-1
CASTTQGYYGYTF | TRBJ1-2 | TRBV28
CASSHGSPPSEAFF | TRBJ1-1 | TRBV28
CASRRTGGGQPQHF | TRBJ1-5 | TRBV27
CASSYRRSGNTIYF | TRBJ1-3 | TRBV6-5
CASSLRQGSLVLIGSSTEAFF | TRBJ1-1 | TRBV28
CASSSGTGGQETQYF | TRBJ2-5 | TRBV12-3/TRBV12-4
CSAPGLNHNEQFF | TRBJ2-1 | TRBV20-1
CASSSTGTGGISGANVLTF | TRBJ2-6 | TRBV5-1
CASSPRSGTAIYEQYF | TRBJ2-7 | TRBV5-4
CASSSGGPLFF | TRBJ2-1 | TRBV7-8
CASSSIVFAGNTEAFF | TRBJ1-1 | TRBV7-3
CASSLLGEAILPSYEQYF | TRBJ2-7 | TRBV28
CASSLLAGDGELFF | TRBJ2-2 | TRBV27
CSVATGTHYEQYF | TRBJ2-7 | TRBV29-1
CASSTIRGATGELFF | TRBJ2-2 | TRBV11-2
CASSQGGQLETQYF | TRBJ2-5 | TRBV3-1
CANSLGDRSSYEQYF | TRBJ2-7 | TRBV7-3
CASRRASYEQYF | TRBJ2-7 | TRBV2
CASSKQEAYTEAFF | TRBJ1-1 | TRBV7-8
CASSLARAGANVLTF | TRBJ2-6 | TRBV7-2
CASSPDTGHIPGELFF | TRBJ2-2 | TRBV6-1
CSARDWSEAGYEQYF | TRBJ2-7 | TRBV20-1
CASSFTGESGEAFF | TRBJ1-1 | TRBV5-1
CSAGRTGHNTIYF | TRBJ1-3 | TRBV20-1
CASSSPGDSYEQYF | TRBJ2-7 | TRBV6-5
CSASGHHNSPLHF | TRBJ1-6 | TRBV20-1
CASSQGRMNTEAFF | TRBJ1-1 | TRBV14
CASSKHNSGANVLTF | TRBJ2-6 | TRBV12-3/TRBV12-4
CASSTDGNTEAFF | TRBJ1-1 | TRBV27
CASSLGSGQLSSYNEQFF | TRBJ2-1 | TRBV7-3
CASSESFNYGYTF | TRBJ1-2 | TRBV19